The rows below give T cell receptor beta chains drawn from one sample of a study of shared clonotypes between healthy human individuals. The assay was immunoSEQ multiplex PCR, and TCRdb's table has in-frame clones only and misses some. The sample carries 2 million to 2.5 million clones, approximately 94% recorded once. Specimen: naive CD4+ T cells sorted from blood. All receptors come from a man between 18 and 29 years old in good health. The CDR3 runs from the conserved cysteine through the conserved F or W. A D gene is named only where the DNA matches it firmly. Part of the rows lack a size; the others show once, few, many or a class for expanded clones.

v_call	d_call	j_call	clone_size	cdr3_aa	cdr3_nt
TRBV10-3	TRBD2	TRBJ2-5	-	CAIRTSGGALETQYF	TGTGCCATCAGGACTAGCGGGGGGGCTTTGGAGACCCAGTACTTC
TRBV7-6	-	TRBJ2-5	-	CASSHSWETQYF	TGTGCCAGCAGCCACAGTTGGGAGACCCAGTACTTC
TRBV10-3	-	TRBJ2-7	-	CAISEDRGYEQYF	TGTGCCATCAGTGAGGATAGGGGCTACGAGCAGTACTTC
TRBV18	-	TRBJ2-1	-	CASSPPIIDRYWDEQFF	TGTGCCAGCTCACCACCGATAATAGACAGGTATTGGGATGAGCAGTTCTTC
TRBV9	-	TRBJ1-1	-	CASSVEGHTEAFF	TGTGCCAGCAGCGTTGAAGGTCACACTGAAGCTTTCTTT
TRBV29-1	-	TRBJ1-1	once	CSVERMMNTEAFF	TGCAGCGTTGAGCGGATGATGAACACTGAAGCTTTCTTT
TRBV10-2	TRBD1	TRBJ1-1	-	CASRTGGNTEAFF	TGCGCCAGCAGGACAGGGGGGAACACTGAAGCTTTCTTT
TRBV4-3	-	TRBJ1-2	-	CASSQDKTGYTF	TGCGCCAGCAGCCAAGATAAGACAGGCTACACCTTC
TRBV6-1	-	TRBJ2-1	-	CASTRTRDGYNEQFF	TGTGCCAGCACCCGAACCCGGGACGGCTACAATGAGCAGTTCTTC
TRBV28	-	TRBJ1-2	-	CASTPGWSGYTF	TGTGCCAGCACCCCCGGGTGGTCCGGCTACACCTTC
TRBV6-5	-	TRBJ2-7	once	CASSGRDPSREQYF	TGTGCCAGCAGTGGCCGGGACCCCAGCCGCGAGCAGTACTTC
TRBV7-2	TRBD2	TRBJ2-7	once	CASSSPYRGVGQYF	TGTGCCAGCAGCTCACCATACCGGGGGGTGGGGCAGTACTTC
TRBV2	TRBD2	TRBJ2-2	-	CASTQGLAGGFGELFF	TGTGCCAGCACCCAAGGGCTAGCGGGGGGCTTCGGGGAGCTGTTTTTT
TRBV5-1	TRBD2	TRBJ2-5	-	CASSLGLAGGLETQYF	TGCGCCAGCAGCTTGGGACTAGCGGGGGGGCTCGAGACCCAGTACTTC
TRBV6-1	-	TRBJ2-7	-	CASSEAGSTSSYEQYF	TGTGCCAGCAGTGAAGCGGGCTCCACGAGCTCCTACGAGCAGTACTTC
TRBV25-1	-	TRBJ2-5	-	CASSEGWRAFQETQYF	TGTGCCAGCAGTGAAGGGTGGCGGGCGTTCCAAGAGACCCAGTACTTC
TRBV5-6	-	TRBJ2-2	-	CASSLRDPGELFF	TGTGCCAGCAGCTTGAGGGATCCCGGGGAGCTGTTTTTT
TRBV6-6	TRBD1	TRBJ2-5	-	CASSETGLKETQYF	TGTGCCAGCAGTGAGACAGGGCTGAAAGAGACCCAGTACTTC
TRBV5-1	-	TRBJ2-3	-	CASSPGAVSTDTQYF	TGCGCCAGCAGCCCCGGTGCAGTAAGTACAGATACGCAGTATTTT
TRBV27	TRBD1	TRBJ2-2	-	CASSFGQGYVDTGELFF	TGTGCCAGCAGTTTCGGACAGGGATATGTTGACACCGGGGAGCTGTTTTTT
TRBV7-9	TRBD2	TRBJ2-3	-	CASSPYGLAGGGTDTQYF	TGTGCCAGCAGCCCTTACGGCCTAGCGGGCGGGGGCACAGATACGCAGTATTTT
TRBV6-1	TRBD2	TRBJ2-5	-	CASNQLAGGSETQYF	TGTGCCAGCAATCAGCTAGCGGGGGGCAGTGAGACCCAGTACTTC
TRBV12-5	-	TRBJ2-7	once	CASGLPKGGSYYEQYF	TGTGCTAGTGGTTTGCCGAAGGGTGGTTCTTACTACGAGCAGTACTTC
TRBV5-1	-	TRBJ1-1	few	CASSLVVNTEAFF	TGCGCCAGCAGCTTGGTGGTGAACACTGAAGCTTTCTTT
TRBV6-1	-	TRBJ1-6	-	CASSDWTTSYNSPLHF	TGTGCCAGCAGTGACTGGACCACCTCCTATAATTCACCCCTCCACTTT
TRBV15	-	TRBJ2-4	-	CATSRGAGIAKNIQYF	TGTGCCACCAGCAGAGGGGCGGGAATAGCCAAAAACATTCAGTACTTC
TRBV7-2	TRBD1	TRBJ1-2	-	CASSLYGRGREVGYTF	TGTGCCAGCAGCTTATATGGTAGGGGGCGGGAAGTTGGCTACACCTTC
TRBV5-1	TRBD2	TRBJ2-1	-	CASSLAGTTKQFF	TGCGCCAGCAGCTTGGCCGGGACTACCAAGCAGTTCTTC
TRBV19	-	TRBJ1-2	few	CASSMSAGTNYGYTF	TGTGCCAGTAGTATGTCGGCAGGGACTAACTATGGCTACACCTTC
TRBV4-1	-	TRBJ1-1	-	CASSPSPLPGAGAFF	TGCGCCAGCAGCCCTTCGCCCCTACCGGGAGCGGGAGCTTTCTTT
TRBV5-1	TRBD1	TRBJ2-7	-	CASSLGVTGVGAYEQYF	TGCGCCAGCAGCTTGGGCGTAACAGGGGTAGGGGCCTACGAGCAGTACTTC
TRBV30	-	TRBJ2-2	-	CAWSQGNTGELFF	TGTGCCTGGAGTCAAGGGAACACCGGGGAGCTGTTTTTT
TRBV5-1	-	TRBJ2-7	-	CASSLDGPPYEQYF	TGCGCCAGCAGCTTGGATGGACCTCCCTACGAGCAGTACTTC
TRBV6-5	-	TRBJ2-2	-	CASSYPPLGNTGELFF	TGTGCCAGCAGTTACCCGCCGTTAGGGAACACCGGGGAGCTGTTTTTT
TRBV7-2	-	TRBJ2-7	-	CASSLVGSAYEQYF	TGTGCCAGCAGCTTAGTGGGATCTGCCTACGAGCAGTACTTC
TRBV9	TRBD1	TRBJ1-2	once	CASSVALGQGGGYTF	TGTGCCAGCAGCGTAGCCCTCGGACAGGGAGGAGGCTACACCTTC
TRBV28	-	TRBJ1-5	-	CASSSNNQPQHF	TGTGCCAGCAGTTCTAACAATCAGCCCCAGCATTTT
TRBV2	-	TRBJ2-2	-	CASRREVANTGELFF	TGTGCCAGCAGGAGGGAGGTCGCGAACACCGGGGAGCTGTTTTTT
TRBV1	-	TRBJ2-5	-	CTSIGEETQYF	TGCACCAGCATAGGAGAGGAGACCCAGTACTTC
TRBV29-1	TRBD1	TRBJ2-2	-	CSVEEGQGDTGELFF	TGCAGCGTTGAAGAAGGTCAGGGGGACACCGGGGAGCTGTTTTTT
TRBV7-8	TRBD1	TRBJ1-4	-	CASSLAGQGGLTNEKLFF	TGTGCCAGCAGCTTAGCGGGACAGGGGGGGTTAACTAATGAAAAACTGTTTTTT
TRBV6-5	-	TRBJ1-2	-	CASSYSILPGNYGYTF	TGTGCCAGCAGTTACTCTATTTTACCAGGCAACTATGGCTACACCTTC
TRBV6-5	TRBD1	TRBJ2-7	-	CASSYAGTVSSYEQYF	TGTGCCAGCAGTTACGCCGGGACAGTAAGCTCCTACGAGCAGTACTTC
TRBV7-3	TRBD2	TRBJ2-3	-	CASSSTAGGTDTQYF	TGTGCCAGCAGCTCCACCGCGGGGGGCACAGATACGCAGTATTTT
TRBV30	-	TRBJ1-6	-	CAWISSTGSYNSPLHF	TGTGCCTGGATCTCTTCCACGGGCTCCTATAATTCACCCCTCCACTTT
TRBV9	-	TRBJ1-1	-	CASSVVGLGTEAFF	TGTGCCAGCAGCGTAGTGGGACTAGGGACTGAAGCTTTCTTT
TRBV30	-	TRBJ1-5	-	CAWSVGSSNQPQHF	TGTGCCTGGAGTGTCGGCAGTAGCAATCAGCCCCAGCATTTT
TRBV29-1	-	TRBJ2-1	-	CSVERQGQVYEQFF	TGCAGCGTCGAGAGGCAGGGGCAAGTCTATGAGCAGTTCTTC
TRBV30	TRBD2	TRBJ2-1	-	CAWRQKAGALSYNEQFF	TGTGCCTGGAGACAGAAAGCGGGGGCCCTTTCCTACAATGAGCAGTTCTTC